These 27 T cell receptor beta chains were all obtained from the same sample, sequenced in a study of cytomegalovirus exposure and HLA in healthy donors. The PCR contained 60 Vbeta and 13 Jbeta primers. Assay: immunoSEQ multiplex PCR; the TCRdb copy retains only in-frame clones and omits some. Of just over 95,000 clones detected, about four fifths appear once; the ten largest clones hold 4.5% to 5%. Sequenced input: PBMCs. These receptors were collected from a woman aged 35 to 49 in good health and CMV-seronegative.

DNA for the CDR3: TGTGCCAGCAGGGCGGGGAGGGGGAATGAAAAACTGTTTTTT. Protein product: CASRAGRGNEKLFF. This rearrangement joins TRBV28 to TRBJ1-4, with D perhaps matching TRBD1 (6 bases). Trimming took off 6 bases at V and 5 bases at J, with 13 bases between the two ends. The CDR3 runs to 14 residues. In germline, CDR1 is MDHEN, CDR2 SYDVKM. The full variable domain, in which reference TRBV28 and TRBJ1-4 provide the parts outside the CDR3, is DVKVTQSSRYLVKRTGEKVFLECVQDMDHENMFWYRQDPGLGLRLIYFSYDVKMKEKGDIPEGYSVSREKKERFSLILESASTNQTSMYLCASRAGRGNEKLFFGSGTQLSVL.

This chain connects TRBV12-5 to TRBJ2-3; TRBD2 matches 10 bases. This CDR3 spans 17 amino acids. CDR1 and CDR2 from the germline V gene are LGHNT and FRNRAP. With 5 bases clipped from V and 2 bases from J, the junction kept 10 bases outside the gene matches. In DNA, the CDR3 is TGTGCTAGTGGTACGAAATATACTAGCGGGGACACAGATACGCAGTATTTT. Translated: CASGTKYTSGDTDTQYF.

This chain uses TRBV19 with TRBJ1-4, with 8 bases fitting TRBD1. With 6 bases clipped from V and 8 bases from J, the junction kept 5 bases outside the gene matches. The length of the CDR3 is 13 residues. Germline V gives CDR1 LNHDA, CDR2 SQIVND (reference sequence). The CDR3 sequence: CASRNRGLEKLFF. CDR3 in DNA: TGTGCCAGTAGGAACAGGGGGTTGGAAAAACTGTTTTTT.

As regards this clone: The germline gene is not matched at one end of the junction; a read error may be the cause. The gene calls are TRBV9 and TRBJ1-5; D is undetermined. CDR1 and CDR2 from the germline V gene are SGDLS and YYNGEE. The CDR3 has 10 amino acids. CDR3 in DNA: TGTGCCAGCAGCGCCCCGAGGATGGTTTTT. As protein: CASSAPRMVF.

The chain recombines TRBV7-2 with TRBJ1-1; 8 bases align to TRBD1. CDR3 length equals 12 residues. V trimming: 3 bases; J trimming: 8 bases; junction bases outside the gene matches: 2. Germline V gene lookup returns CDR1 SGHTA and CDR2 FQGNSA. For the CDR3, the DNA is TGTGCCAGCAGCTTTCGGACAGGGGAAGCTTTCTTT. Its protein product is CASSFRTGEAFF.

This chain links TRBV30 with TRBJ2-5, with a weak D call TRBD1 (6 bases). V lost 4 bases to trimming and J lost 0 bases, with 9 bases between them. The CDR3 spans 13 residues. The germline CDR1 and CDR2 sequences are GTSNPN and SVGIG (reference sequence). CDR3 coding DNA: TGTGCCTGGACAGGGGAGTACCAAGAGACCCAGTACTTC. Protein product: CAWTGEYQETQYF.

A word on this clone: As the CDR3 is not closed by the conserved phenylalanine or tryptophan, this likely results from a read error. This chain joins TRBV30 and TRBJ1-3, with TRBD1 matching 8 bases. CDR3 length: 15 residues. Germline V CDR1 and CDR2: GTSNPN, SVGIG (reference sequence). Unmatched junction bases numbered 4, after V lost 2 bases and J lost 1 base. The CDR3 spells CAWSRTGSSGNTIYV. The CDR3, as DNA: TGTGCCTGGAGTCGGACAGGGTCATCTGGAAACACCATATATGTT.

The V call is TRBV5-6, the J call TRBJ1-3; weak D call: TRBD1 (5 bases). Germline CDR1 reads SGHDT; CDR2 reads YYEEEE. The CDR3 runs 15 residues. Trimming took off 2 bases at V and 7 bases at J, with 16 bases between the two ends. The CDR3 DNA is TGTGCCAGCAGCTTTCGGAGGGGAGCCGGGAACACCATATATTTT. Translated, it gives CASSFRRGAGNTIYF.

The chain employs TRBV6-1 and TRBJ2-3, with a possible D match to TRBD1 (5 bases). V shed 2 bases and J shed 1 base, with 10 bases lying between them. CDR1 is MNHNS, CDR2 SASEGT, per germline. The CDR3 sequence is 15 residues long. The CDR3 nucleotides are TGTGCCAGCAGTGAAATGGGGCCCCGCACAGATACGCAGTATTTT. This encodes CASSEMGPRTDTQYF.

For the CDR3, the DNA is TGTGCCAGCAGTTTCTCCACAGGGGCGAACACTGAAGCTTTCTTT. Translated: CASSFSTGANTEAFF. V gene TRBV27 combines with J gene TRBJ1-1; 7 nucleotides agree with TRBD1. With 3 bases clipped from V and 1 base from J, the junction kept 5 bases outside the gene matches. Germline V gene data show CDR1 as MNHEY and CDR2 as SMNVEV (reference sequence). The CDR3 length is 15 residues.

V gene TRBV7-2 combines with J gene TRBJ2-7, with TRBD2 matching over 9 bases. The V gene's germline CDR1 is SGHTA and CDR2 FQGNSA. J gave up 1 base and V 1 base, and 2 bases lay outside the gene matches. CDR3 size: 15 residues. The CDR3 sequence: CASSLVAGGSYEQYF. As DNA, the CDR3 is TGTGCCAGCAGCTTAGTGGCGGGGGGGTCCTACGAGCAGTACTTC.

This clone was observed a few times. The chain carries TRBV5-6 and TRBJ2-1, with 8 nucleotides matching TRBD2. The CDR3 has 16 residues. Germline assignment: CDR1 SGHDT and CDR2 YYEEEE. J gave up 0 bases and V 3 bases, and 5 bases lay outside the gene matches. CDR3 nucleotides: TGTGCCAGCAGCTGGACTAGCCGGAGCTCCTACAATGAGCAGTTCTTC. Its translation is CASSWTSRSSYNEQFF.

V is TRBV29-1 and J is TRBJ1-2; a weak D match, TRBD1 (5 bases). The CDR3 covers 14 residues. Trimming pared 7 bases from V and 4 bases from J, leaving 19 bases between. Germline assignment: CDR1 SQVTM and CDR2 ANQGSEA. The CDR3: CSGGGLLGSYGYTF. DNA for the CDR3: TGCAGCGGGGGGGGTCTGCTGGGCTCCTATGGCTACACCTTC.

The chain recombines TRBV20-1 with TRBJ1-2; a weak D match, TRBD1 (6 bases). The V gene lost 7 bases and the J gene lost 4 bases, with 10 bases spanning the gap. The germline CDR1 and CDR2 sequences are DFQATT and SNEGSKA (reference sequence). The CDR3 contains 11 residues. The CDR3 sequence is CSGSGAYGYTF. The CDR3 nucleotides are TGCAGTGGGTCAGGGGCCTATGGCTACACCTTC.

V usage is TRBV2 and J usage is TRBJ2-3, with 15 bases aligning to TRBD2. This CDR3 spans 16 amino acids. Germline loops: CDR1 SNHLY, CDR2 FYNNEI. The CDR3 loop is CGGLAGGMVITDTQYF. The CDR3 bases are TGTGGCGGACTAGCGGGGGGGATGGTCATAACAGATACGCAGTATTTT.

This chain uses TRBV11-2 with TRBJ2-7; TRBD1 might be the D (5 bases). From germline, CDR1 is SGHAT and CDR2 FQNNGV. CDR3 length: 14 residues. The V gene lost 1 base and the J gene lost 6 bases, with 13 bases spanning the gap. Here the CDR3 reads CASSLGLGLGEQYF. DNA of the CDR3: TGTGCCAGCAGCTTAGGTCTGGGGCTGGGCGAGCAGTACTTC.

The V call is TRBV19, the J call TRBJ2-7; no definite D call. The V gene's germline CDR1 is LNHDA and CDR2 SQIVND (reference sequence). The CDR3 consists of 14 residues. Trimming pared 1 base from V and 3 bases from J, leaving 10 bases between. DNA for the CDR3: TGTGCCAGTAGTATAGGCAGGTCAAGCTACGAGCAGTACTTC. Translating it yields CASSIGRSSYEQYF.

The V gene is TRBV27, the J gene TRBJ2-7; 8 bases map to TRBD1. Germline assignment: CDR1 MNHEY and CDR2 SMNVEV (reference sequence). Trimming took 3 bases from V and 3 from J; bases not matched to a gene: 4. This CDR3 spans 14 amino acids. The CDR3 loop reads CASSLDRDHYEQYF. In DNA, the CDR3 is TGTGCCAGCAGTTTGGACAGGGACCACTACGAGCAGTACTTC.

The chain carries TRBV30 and TRBJ2-7; TRBD1 matches at 9 bases. Germline CDR1 GTSNPN, CDR2 SVGIG (reference sequence). This CDR3 comprises 15 residues. With 0 bases clipped from V and 2 bases from J, the junction kept 5 bases outside the gene matches. The CDR3 sequence is CAWSVGTGRTYEQYF. CDR3 DNA sequence: TGTGCCTGGAGTGTCGGGACAGGGCGGACCTACGAGCAGTACTTC.

The chain links TRBV4-1 to TRBJ1-1, with 9 bases that match TRBD1. Germline V lookup: CDR1 MGHRA, CDR2 YSYEKL. The CDR3 length is 14 residues. The V gene end was trimmed by 4 bases and the J gene end by 5 bases; junction bases not matched to a gene: 5. The chain's CDR3 is CASSPGTGRTEAFF. DNA for the CDR3: TGCGCCAGCAGCCCCGGGACAGGGAGGACTGAAGCTTTCTTT.

V is TRBV12-5 and J is TRBJ2-3, with a weak D call TRBD2 (6 bases). The CDR3 length is 16 residues. Trimming shortened V by 0 bases and J by 6 bases, and 16 bases separated the two germline ends. Germline V gene data show CDR1 as LGHNT and CDR2 as FRNRAP. For the CDR3, the DNA is TGTGCTAGTGGTTTGGTACTTTACGGGAGCGGGGATACGCAGTATTTT. Translation gives CASGLVLYGSGDTQYF.

V usage is TRBV6-4 and J usage is TRBJ2-3, with 10 bases that match TRBD2. The V gene's germline CDR1 is MRHNA and CDR2 SNTAGT. V shed 6 bases and J 3 bases; nucleotides not matched to a gene: 6. This CDR3 is 15 amino acids long. CDR3 sequence reads: CASRLSSGGTDTQYF. In nucleotides, the CDR3 is TGTGCCAGCAGGTTGTCTAGCGGGGGAACAGATACGCAGTATTTT.

The J gene is TRBJ2-2, the V gene TRBV5-1; D is possibly TRBD2 (5 bases). This CDR3 comprises 13 residues. The germline V and J ends were trimmed by 2 bases and 5 bases, with 7 bases remaining between them. Germline CDR1 SGHRS, CDR2 YFSETQ. CDR3 DNA: TGCGCCAGCAGCTTAGGACTGACCGGGGAGCTGTTTTTT. It is translated as CASSLGLTGELFF. Variable domain in full (rest from reference TRBV5-1 and TRBJ2-2): KAGVTQTPRYLIKTRGQQVTLSCSPISGHRSVSWYQQTPGQGLQFLFEYFSETQRNKGNFPGRFSGRQFSNSRSEMNVSTLELGDSALYLCASSLGLTGELFFGEGSRLTVL.

The chain employs TRBV18 and TRBJ1-5, with D unresolved. From germline, CDR1 is KGHSH and CDR2 LQKENI. This CDR3 has 14 residues. Trimming stripped 5 bases from V and 5 bases from J, with 13 bases between. The DNA of the CDR3 is TGTGCCAGCTCAGTCGAAGCGGTGGATCAGCCCCAGCATTTT. Protein: CASSVEAVDQPQHF.

This chain links TRBV6-5 with TRBJ1-2; maybe TRBD1 (5 bases). The CDR3 is 13 amino acids. CDR1 and CDR2 (germline): MNHEY, SVGAGI. Trimming removed 2 bases from V and 7 bases from J, with 11 bases in between. The CDR3 loop is CASSYGSGFGYTF. The CDR3 coding sequence is TGTGCCAGCAGTTACGGGTCAGGGTTTGGCTACACCTTC.

The chain recombines TRBV27 with TRBJ1-6, with TRBD1 identical over 8 bases. The CDR3 totals 15 residues. Trimming at V came to 6 bases and at J to 10 bases, leaving 11 bases not matched to a gene. Germline V lookup: CDR1 MNHEY, CDR2 SMNVEV (reference sequence). CDR3 coding DNA: TGTGCCAGCAGACTCCGGACAGGGCTAGGATCACCCCTCCACTTT. This codes for CASRLRTGLGSPLHF.

This clone was recorded once. The gene calls are TRBV5-1 and TRBJ2-7, with TRBD1 matching 7 bases. The CDR3 covers 14 residues. With 4 bases clipped from V and 2 bases from J, the junction kept 6 bases outside the gene matches. Germline-derived CDR1 and CDR2 are SGHRS and YFSETQ. The chain's CDR3 is CASSPDQGAYEQYF. The CDR3 nucleotides are TGCGCCAGCAGCCCCGACCAGGGGGCCTACGAGCAGTACTTC.